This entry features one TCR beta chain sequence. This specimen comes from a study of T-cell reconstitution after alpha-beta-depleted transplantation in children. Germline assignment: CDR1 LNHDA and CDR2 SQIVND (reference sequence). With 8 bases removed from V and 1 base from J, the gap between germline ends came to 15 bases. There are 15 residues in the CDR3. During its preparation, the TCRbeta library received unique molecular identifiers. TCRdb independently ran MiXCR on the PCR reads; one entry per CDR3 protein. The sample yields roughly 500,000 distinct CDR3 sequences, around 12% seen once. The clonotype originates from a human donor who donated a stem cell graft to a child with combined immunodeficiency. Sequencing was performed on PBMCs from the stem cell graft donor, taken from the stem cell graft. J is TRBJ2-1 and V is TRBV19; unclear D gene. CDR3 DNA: TGTGCCAGTGGAACAGATTTGTTTTCCTACAATGAGCAGTTCTTC. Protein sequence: CASGTDLFSYNEQFF.